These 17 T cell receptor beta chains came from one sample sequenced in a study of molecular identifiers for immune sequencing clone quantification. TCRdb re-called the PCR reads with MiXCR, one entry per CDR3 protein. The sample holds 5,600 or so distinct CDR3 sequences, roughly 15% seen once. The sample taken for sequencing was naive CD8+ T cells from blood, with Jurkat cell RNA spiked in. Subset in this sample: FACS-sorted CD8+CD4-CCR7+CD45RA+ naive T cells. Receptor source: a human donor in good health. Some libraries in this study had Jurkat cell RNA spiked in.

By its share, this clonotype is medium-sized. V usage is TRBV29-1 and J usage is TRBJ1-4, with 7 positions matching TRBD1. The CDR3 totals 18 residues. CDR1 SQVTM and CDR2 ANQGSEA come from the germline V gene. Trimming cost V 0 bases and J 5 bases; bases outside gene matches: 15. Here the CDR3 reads CSVEEAPTGKGWNEKLFF. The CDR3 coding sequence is TGCAGCGTTGAAGAAGCCCCGACAGGGAAGGGGTGGAATGAAAAACTGTTTTTT.

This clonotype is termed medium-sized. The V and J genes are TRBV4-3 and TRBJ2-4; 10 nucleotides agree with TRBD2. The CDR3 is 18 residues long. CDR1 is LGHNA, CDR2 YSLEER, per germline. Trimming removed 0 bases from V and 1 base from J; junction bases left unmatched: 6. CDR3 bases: TGCGCCAGCAGCCAAGATTTATCTAGCGGGAGTGCCAAAAACATTCAGTACTTC. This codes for CASSQDLSSGSAKNIQYF.

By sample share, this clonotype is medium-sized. CDR3 loop: CASSQYPGGTDTQYF. Here the CDR3 DNA reads TGTGCCAGCAGCCAATATCCAGGGGGCACAGATACGCAGTATTTT. The chain combines TRBV3-1 with TRBJ2-3, with a tentative D call TRBD1 (6 bases). This CDR3 comprises 15 residues. V lost 2 bases and J lost 1, with 10 bases in between. Looked up from germline, CDR1 is LGHDT and CDR2 is YNNKEL (reference sequence).

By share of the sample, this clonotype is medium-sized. CDR3 sequence reads: CASSQAAGQGFNYGYTF. The DNA of the CDR3 is TGTGCCAGCAGCCAAGCCGCGGGACAGGGTTTTAACTATGGCTACACCTTC. This chain joins TRBV3-1 and TRBJ1-2; 9 nucleotides agree with TRBD1. From germline, CDR1 is LGHDT and CDR2 YNNKEL (reference sequence). V lost 1 base to trimming and J lost 1 base; unmatched junction nucleotides: 7. This CDR3 spans 17 amino acids.

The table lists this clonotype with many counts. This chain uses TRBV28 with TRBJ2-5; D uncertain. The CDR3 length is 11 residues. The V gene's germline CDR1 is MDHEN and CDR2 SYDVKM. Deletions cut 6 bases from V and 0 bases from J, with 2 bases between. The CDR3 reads CASSHQETQYF. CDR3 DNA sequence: TGTGCCAGCAGCCACCAAGAGACCCAGTACTTC.

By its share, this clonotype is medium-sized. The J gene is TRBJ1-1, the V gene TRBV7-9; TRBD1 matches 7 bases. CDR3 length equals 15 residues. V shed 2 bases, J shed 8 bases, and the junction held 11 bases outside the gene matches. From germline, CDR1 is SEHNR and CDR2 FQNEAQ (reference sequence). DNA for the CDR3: TGTGCCAGCAGCTTAACAAACCCGGGACAGAAAGAAGCTTTCTTT. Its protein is CASSLTNPGQKEAFF.

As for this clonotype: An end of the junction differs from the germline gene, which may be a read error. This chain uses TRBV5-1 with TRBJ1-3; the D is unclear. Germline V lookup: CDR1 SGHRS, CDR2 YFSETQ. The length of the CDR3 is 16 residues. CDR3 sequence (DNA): TGCGCCAGCAGCTTGTCCGGAGACGACTCTGGAAGCACCATATATTTT. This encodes CASSLSGDDSGSTIYF.

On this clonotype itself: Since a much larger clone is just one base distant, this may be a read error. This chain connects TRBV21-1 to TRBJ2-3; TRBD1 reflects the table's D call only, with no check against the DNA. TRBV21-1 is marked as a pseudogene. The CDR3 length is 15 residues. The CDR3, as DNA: TGTGCCAGCAGCGCCCCCGGCAGGGGGTCAGATACGCAGTATTTT. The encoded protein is CASSAPGRGSDTQYF.

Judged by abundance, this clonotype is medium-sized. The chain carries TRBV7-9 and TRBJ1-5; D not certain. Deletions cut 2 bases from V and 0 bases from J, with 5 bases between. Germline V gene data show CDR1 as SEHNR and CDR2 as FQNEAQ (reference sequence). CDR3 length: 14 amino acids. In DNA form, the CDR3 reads TGTGCCAGCAGCTTATCCAATAGCAATCAGCCCCAGCATTTT. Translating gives CASSLSNSNQPQHF.

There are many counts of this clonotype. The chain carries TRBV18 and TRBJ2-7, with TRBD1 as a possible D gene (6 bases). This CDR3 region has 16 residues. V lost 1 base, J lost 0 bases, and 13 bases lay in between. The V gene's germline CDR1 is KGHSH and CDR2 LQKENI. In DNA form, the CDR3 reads TGTGCCAGCTCACCACGGGCAGCAGGGGCCTCCTACGAGCAGTACTTC. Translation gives CASSPRAAGASYEQYF.

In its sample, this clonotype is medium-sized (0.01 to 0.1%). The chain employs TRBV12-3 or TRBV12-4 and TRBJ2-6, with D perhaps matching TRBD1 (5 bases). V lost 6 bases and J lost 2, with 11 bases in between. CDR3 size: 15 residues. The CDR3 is CASRPVGPGANVLTF. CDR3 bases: TGTGCCAGCAGGCCAGTGGGGCCTGGGGCCAACGTCCTGACTTTC.

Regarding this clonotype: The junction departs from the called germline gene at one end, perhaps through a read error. The CDR3 nucleotides are TGTGCCAGCAGTGAAGACTTCACAAGTTACAGTGAGCAGTTCTTC. As protein: CASSEDFTSYSEQFF. The J gene is TRBJ2-1, the V gene TRBV2; no clear D. The CDR3 is 15 amino acids. The germline gives CDR1 SNHLY, CDR2 FYNNEI. Full variable domain (outside the CDR3, taken from reference TRBV2 and TRBJ2-1): EPEVTQTPSHQVTQMGQEVILRCVPISNHLYFYWYRQILGQKVEFLVSFYNNEISEKSEIFDDQFSVERPDGSNFTLKIRSTKLEDSAMYFCASSEDFTSYSEQFFGPGTRLTVL.

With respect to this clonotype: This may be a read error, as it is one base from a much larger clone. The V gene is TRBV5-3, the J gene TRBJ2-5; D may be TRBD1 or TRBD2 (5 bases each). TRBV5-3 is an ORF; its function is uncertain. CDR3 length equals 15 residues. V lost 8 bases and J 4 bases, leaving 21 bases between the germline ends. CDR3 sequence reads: CASSQQRGSPETQYF. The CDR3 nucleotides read TGTGCCAGCAGCCAGCAGAGGGGATCTCCAGAGACCCAGTACTTC.

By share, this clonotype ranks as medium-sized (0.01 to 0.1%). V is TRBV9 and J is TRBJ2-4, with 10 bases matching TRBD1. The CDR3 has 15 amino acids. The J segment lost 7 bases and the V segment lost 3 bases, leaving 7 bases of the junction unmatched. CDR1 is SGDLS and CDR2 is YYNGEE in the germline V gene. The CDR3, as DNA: TGTGCCAGCAGCGAATGGGGACAGGGGAGCAACATTCAGTACTTC. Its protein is CASSEWGQGSNIQYF.

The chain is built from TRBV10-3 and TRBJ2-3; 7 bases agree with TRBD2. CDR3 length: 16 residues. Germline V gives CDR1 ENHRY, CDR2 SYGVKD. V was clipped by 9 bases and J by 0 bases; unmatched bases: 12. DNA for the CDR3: TGTGCCATTTCAGTCTTCGTGCGGGAGAGCACAGATACGCAGTATTTT. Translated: CAISVFVRESTDTQYF.

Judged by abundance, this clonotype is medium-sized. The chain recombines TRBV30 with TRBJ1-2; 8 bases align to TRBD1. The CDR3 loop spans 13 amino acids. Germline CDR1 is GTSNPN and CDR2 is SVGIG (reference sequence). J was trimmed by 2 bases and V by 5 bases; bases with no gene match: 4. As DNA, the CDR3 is TGTGCCTGGGACAGGGGTAAAAACTATGGCTACACCTTC. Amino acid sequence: CAWDRGKNYGYTF.

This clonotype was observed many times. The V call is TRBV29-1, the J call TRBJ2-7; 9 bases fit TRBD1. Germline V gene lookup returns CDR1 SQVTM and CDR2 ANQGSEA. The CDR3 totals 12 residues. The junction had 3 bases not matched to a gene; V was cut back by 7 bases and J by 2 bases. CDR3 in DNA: TGCAGCGGGGGACAGGGAGCCTACGAGCAGTACTTC. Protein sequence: CSGGQGAYEQYF.